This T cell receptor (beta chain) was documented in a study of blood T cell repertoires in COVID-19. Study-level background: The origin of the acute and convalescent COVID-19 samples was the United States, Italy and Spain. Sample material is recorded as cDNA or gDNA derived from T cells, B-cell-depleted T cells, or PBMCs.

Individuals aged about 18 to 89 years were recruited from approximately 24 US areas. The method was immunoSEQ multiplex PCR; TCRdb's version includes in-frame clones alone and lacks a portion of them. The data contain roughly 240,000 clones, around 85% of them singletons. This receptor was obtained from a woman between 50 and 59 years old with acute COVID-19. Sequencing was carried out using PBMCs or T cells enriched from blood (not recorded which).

The chain's CDR3 is CASSQRSQSNYGYTF. CDR3 DNA sequence: TGTGCCAGCAGCCAAAGGTCACAGTCTAACTATGGCTACACCTTC. V and J are TRBV14 and TRBJ1-2; unclear D gene. Trimming took 2 bases from V and 0 from J, leaving 10 bases between them. CDR1 is SGHDN and CDR2 is FVKESK in the germline V gene. This CDR3 contains 15 residues.